This is a list of T cell receptor beta chains from one sample in a study of cytomegalovirus exposure and HLA in healthy donors. Data came from immunoSEQ multiplex PCR; TCRdb stores just in-frame clones and leaves some out. The repertoire holds over 50,000 clones, approximately 71% seen once, with roughly 35% in the top ten. Sequencing used PBMCs. These receptors originate from a man aged 40-49 years in good health and CMV-seropositive. Each CDR3 is given without its conserved first and last residue.

j_gene: TRBJ1-2
v_gene: TRBV4-3
CDR3aa: ASSHTGGANGYT

j_gene: TRBJ2-2
v_gene: TRBV10-3
CDR3aa: AISGAGGPKRELF

j_gene: TRBJ2-7
v_gene: TRBV7-2
CDR3aa: ASSLGTGGRSEQY

j_gene: TRBJ2-3
v_gene: TRBV7-2
CDR3aa: ASSVGGSQDTQY

j_gene: TRBJ2-7
v_gene: TRBV4-1
CDR3aa: ASSQVDRGTYEQY

j_gene: TRBJ1-2
v_gene: TRBV29-1
CDR3aa: SVTAGSYGYT

j_gene: TRBJ2-7
v_gene: TRBV10-3
CDR3aa: AVSPLSGTGFYEQY

j_gene: TRBJ1-1
v_gene: TRBV6-1
CDR3aa: ASSEGQGRAEAF

j_gene: TRBJ1-4
v_gene: TRBV7-9
CDR3aa: ASSDLGTGTNDEKLF

j_gene: TRBJ2-2
v_gene: TRBV2
CDR3aa: ASKGRGTNTGELF

j_gene: TRBJ1-6
v_gene: TRBV18
CDR3aa: ASSRGTGTGFEGSPLH

j_gene: TRBJ2-2
v_gene: TRBV5-1
CDR3aa: ASSPRSAGRDGELF

j_gene: TRBJ2-1
v_gene: TRBV4-1
CDR3aa: ASSQSGTRGGLEQF

j_gene: TRBJ2-3
v_gene: TRBV5-5
CDR3aa: ASSFGAPDTQY

j_gene: TRBJ2-7
v_gene: TRBV6-1
CDR3aa: ASSELAGPLGEQY

j_gene: TRBJ1-2
v_gene: TRBV5-4
CDR3aa: ASSLAGEFYGYT

j_gene: TRBJ1-2
v_gene: TRBV29-1
CDR3aa: SDPTGADGYT

j_gene: TRBJ1-1
v_gene: TRBV7-8
CDR3aa: ASIPDPGAPNTEAF

j_gene: TRBJ2-5
v_gene: TRBV29-1
CDR3aa: SVASGGTETQY

j_gene: TRBJ2-7
v_gene: TRBV6-5
CDR3aa: ASNAGTYEQY

j_gene: TRBJ1-2
v_gene: TRBV7-9
CDR3aa: ASSLDQGQDGYT

j_gene: TRBJ2-3
v_gene: TRBV5-6
CDR3aa: ASSWRVRQESTDTQY

j_gene: TRBJ1-2
v_gene: TRBV6-5
CDR3aa: ASSQGPYYGYT

j_gene: TRBJ2-6
v_gene: TRBV5-1
CDR3aa: ASRRESGANVLT

j_gene: TRBJ1-3
v_gene: TRBV12-5
CDR3aa: ASGSPGGTIY

j_gene: TRBJ2-4
v_gene: TRBV2
CDR3aa: ASRRTSGARGNIQY

j_gene: TRBJ1-3
v_gene: TRBV30
CDR3aa: AWTRTGSGNTIY

j_gene: TRBJ1-3
v_gene: TRBV5-4
CDR3aa: ASSLSPYRGSGNTIY

j_gene: TRBJ2-5
v_gene: TRBV9
CDR3aa: ASSVTPGETQY

j_gene: TRBJ2-1
v_gene: TRBV12-5
CDR3aa: ASGLVQGSHNEQF

j_gene: TRBJ1-3
v_gene: TRBV7-9
CDR3aa: ASSSFADRISGNTIY

j_gene: TRBJ1-1
v_gene: TRBV5-8
CDR3aa: ASSWTGGDTEAF

j_gene: TRBJ2-2
v_gene: TRBV4-2
CDR3aa: ASSQLAGGPGELF

j_gene: TRBJ2-5
v_gene: TRBV4-2
CDR3aa: ASSLNRGRGETQY

j_gene: TRBJ2-6
v_gene: TRBV5-1
CDR3aa: ASSLVGTVSSGANVLT

j_gene: TRBJ1-1
v_gene: TRBV20-1
CDR3aa: SAIRTGAYL

j_gene: TRBJ2-1
v_gene: TRBV15
CDR3aa: ATSTRTTQNEQF

j_gene: TRBJ1-5
v_gene: TRBV4-1
CDR3aa: ASSQEGQGDQPQH

j_gene: TRBJ1-1
v_gene: TRBV18
CDR3aa: ASSSTENTEAF

j_gene: TRBJ1-2
v_gene: TRBV5-1
CDR3aa: ASRPGGTASGYT

j_gene: TRBJ2-1
v_gene: TRBV6-6
CDR3aa: ASKPTGGGAYEQF

j_gene: TRBJ1-1
v_gene: TRBV30
CDR3aa: AWSPGQNTEAF

j_gene: TRBJ1-2
v_gene: TRBV6-5
CDR3aa: ASTMGLSYGYT

j_gene: TRBJ1-5
v_gene: TRBV7-6
CDR3aa: ASSVTLGAGQH

j_gene: TRBJ1-3
v_gene: TRBV5-8
CDR3aa: ASTTFRNTIY

j_gene: TRBJ2-6
v_gene: TRBV11-3
CDR3aa: ASSPRTGSLAGANVLT

j_gene: TRBJ2-7
v_gene: TRBV6-5
CDR3aa: ASRIRGGPYEQY

j_gene: TRBJ1-1
v_gene: TRBV13
CDR3aa: ASSSSGTGTEAF

j_gene: TRBJ2-7
v_gene: TRBV5-1
CDR3aa: ASMPDRVASYEQY

j_gene: TRBJ1-1
v_gene: TRBV25-1
CDR3aa: ASSEGGGADTEAF

j_gene: TRBJ1-6
v_gene: TRBV5-1
CDR3aa: ASSLVDGRSPLH

j_gene: TRBJ1-1
v_gene: TRBV6-5
CDR3aa: ASSSRTGGDNTEAF

j_gene: TRBJ2-7
v_gene: TRBV5-4
CDR3aa: ASSQERGQSYEQY

j_gene: TRBJ2-1
v_gene: TRBV5-1
CDR3aa: ASSLPSSYNEQF